This TCR beta chain was found in a study of cytomegalovirus exposure and HLA in healthy donors. Background on the study: When 398 donors were genotyped, more than 70% of them were found to fall in the Caucasian-associated ancestry cluster.

In this sample, this clone turned up a few times. Germline assignment: CDR1 ENHRY and CDR2 SYGVKD. The CDR3 contains 14 residues. Deletions cut 2 bases from V and 5 bases from J, with 13 bases between. The PCR had 60 Vbeta and 13 Jbeta primers. Assay: immunoSEQ multiplex PCR; the TCRdb copy retains only in-frame clones and omits some. The sample carries around 67,000 clones, about 68% recorded once. This clonotype was sampled from a woman aged 30 to 39 in good health and CMV-seropositive. The chain has TRBV10-3 and TRBJ2-7, with D possibly TRBD2 on 6 matching bases. Sequencing used PBMCs. The CDR3 region has the DNA TGTGCCATCAGTGAGGGAGGGAATCGCCACGAGCAGTACTTC. Protein sequence: CAISEGGNRHEQYF.